One T cell receptor (beta chain) is described in this entry. This clonotype showed up just a few times. Its target antigen remains unknown. Base quality data are lacking; no much larger clone is found one base away. The record originates from a study of T-cell memory formation after mild COVID-19 (dated by TCRdb to 2020 to 2023). Background on the whole study: TCR sequence clusters from the two donors were found to be largely donor specific. The cohort comprised two young, previously healthy adult volunteers, one female and one male. In a couple of donors, T-cell clones that expanded and contracted after mild COVID-19 were followed by sequencing TCRalpha and TCRbeta repertoires longitudinally.

The trim is 0 bases for V and 0 bases for J, with a gap of 20 bases between the germline ends. Including the terminal cysteine and phenylalanine, the CDR3 comprises 19 residues. The CDR3 DNA has 57 bases and is translated from base 1. CDR1 and CDR2, looked up from the germline V gene, are SGHVS and FNYEAQ. Points the paper makes about the study in general: Balanced CD4/CD8 phenotypes were observed for clones contracting from day 15 to 85, whereas a bias towards CD4+ was observed for a second wave of clones expanding from day 15 to 37. SARS-CoV-2 specificity was not confirmed for the second-wave clones peaking on day 37. Only a couple of mild cases were covered by the study, and larger cohorts that include severe cases with pre-infection samples were considered necessary. Contracting CD4+ clones appeared mostly in the CM and EM memory subsets, whereas CD8+ clones were enriched in EMRA. Some responding clones were found in pre-infection memory, which suggests that pre-existing cross-reactive memory T cells took part in the SARS-CoV-2 response.

The listed sequencing device is Illumina NovaSeq 6000. cDNA libraries for TCRalpha and TCRbeta were prepared by 5'RACE using constant-segment primers, with sample barcodes and unique molecular identifiers added. RNA was extracted from every sample with Trizol reagent. The libraries were amplified in two PCR steps, and the second step added a second sample barcode and Illumina TruSeq adapters. The libraries were sequenced on an Illumina NovaSeq using 2 x 150 bp paired-end reads. On the study's bioinformatics: Demultiplexing of reads and collapsing into UMI-guided consensus sequences were performed with migec v1.2.7. Using mixcr v2.1.11, the UMI consensuses were aligned to TRA and TRB V and J templates and assembled into clonotypes. A clonotype was counted as expanded or contracted only if both edgeR and NoisET called the change significant, with noise models trained on biological replicates. For edgeR calls, the thresholds were a false discovery rate-adjusted p below 0.01 and a log2 fold-change of 1. As an exploratory analysis of dynamics, max-normalized trajectories of the 1000 most abundant clonotypes were examined by PCA with hierarchical clustering. Separately sequenced CD4+ and CD8+ repertoires were used to assign the CD4 or CD8 phenotype of responding clones. The public sequencing data were trimmed at Q25 with fastp and processed into clonotypes with MiXCR by TCRdb, which kept only in-frame beta chains. Entries are consolidated by CDR3 protein sequence, retaining the most common genes and DNA. Here the V and J calls rest on TCRdb's processing, not on the authors' analysis. In all, the sample holds hundreds of thousands of distinct CDR3 sequences, and approximately 15% of those were seen once. Approximately 20% of the sample belongs to the ten largest clones.

Ficoll-Paque density gradient centrifugation was the method used to isolate PBMCs. Material: PBMCs or a T cell subset sorted from them (not recorded which). The TCR comes from a man between 18 and 35 years old who had mild COVID-19 (a few samples of this study predate the infection). The sample titles of this study are shuffled in the database, so cell type and time point are left out; the donor was told from shared clones. The chain links TRBV7-6 with TRBJ1-1; tentative D gene TRBD1, with 6 bases matching. CDR3 reads: CASSLARSGGGRMNTEAFF. The DNA sequence is as follows: TGTGCCAGCAGCTTAGCGCGGTCGGGCGGGGGGCGAATGAACACTGAAGCTTTCTTT.